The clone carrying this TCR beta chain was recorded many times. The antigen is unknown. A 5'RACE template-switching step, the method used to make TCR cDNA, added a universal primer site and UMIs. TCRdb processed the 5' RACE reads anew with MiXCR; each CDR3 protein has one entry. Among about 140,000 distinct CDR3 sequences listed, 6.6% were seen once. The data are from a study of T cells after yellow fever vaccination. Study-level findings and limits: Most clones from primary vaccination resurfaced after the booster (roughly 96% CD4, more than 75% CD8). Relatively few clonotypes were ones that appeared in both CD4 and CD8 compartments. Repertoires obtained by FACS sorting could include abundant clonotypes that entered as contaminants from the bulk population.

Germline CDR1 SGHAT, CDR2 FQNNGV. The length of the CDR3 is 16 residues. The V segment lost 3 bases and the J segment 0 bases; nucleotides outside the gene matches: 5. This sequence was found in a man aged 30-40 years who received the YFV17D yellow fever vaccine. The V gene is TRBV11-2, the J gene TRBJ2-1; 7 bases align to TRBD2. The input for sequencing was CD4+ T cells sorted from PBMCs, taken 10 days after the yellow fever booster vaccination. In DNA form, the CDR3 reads TGTGCCAGCAGCTTGCTTTCTAGCGGCTCCTACAATGAGCAGTTCTTC. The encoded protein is CASSLLSSGSYNEQFF.